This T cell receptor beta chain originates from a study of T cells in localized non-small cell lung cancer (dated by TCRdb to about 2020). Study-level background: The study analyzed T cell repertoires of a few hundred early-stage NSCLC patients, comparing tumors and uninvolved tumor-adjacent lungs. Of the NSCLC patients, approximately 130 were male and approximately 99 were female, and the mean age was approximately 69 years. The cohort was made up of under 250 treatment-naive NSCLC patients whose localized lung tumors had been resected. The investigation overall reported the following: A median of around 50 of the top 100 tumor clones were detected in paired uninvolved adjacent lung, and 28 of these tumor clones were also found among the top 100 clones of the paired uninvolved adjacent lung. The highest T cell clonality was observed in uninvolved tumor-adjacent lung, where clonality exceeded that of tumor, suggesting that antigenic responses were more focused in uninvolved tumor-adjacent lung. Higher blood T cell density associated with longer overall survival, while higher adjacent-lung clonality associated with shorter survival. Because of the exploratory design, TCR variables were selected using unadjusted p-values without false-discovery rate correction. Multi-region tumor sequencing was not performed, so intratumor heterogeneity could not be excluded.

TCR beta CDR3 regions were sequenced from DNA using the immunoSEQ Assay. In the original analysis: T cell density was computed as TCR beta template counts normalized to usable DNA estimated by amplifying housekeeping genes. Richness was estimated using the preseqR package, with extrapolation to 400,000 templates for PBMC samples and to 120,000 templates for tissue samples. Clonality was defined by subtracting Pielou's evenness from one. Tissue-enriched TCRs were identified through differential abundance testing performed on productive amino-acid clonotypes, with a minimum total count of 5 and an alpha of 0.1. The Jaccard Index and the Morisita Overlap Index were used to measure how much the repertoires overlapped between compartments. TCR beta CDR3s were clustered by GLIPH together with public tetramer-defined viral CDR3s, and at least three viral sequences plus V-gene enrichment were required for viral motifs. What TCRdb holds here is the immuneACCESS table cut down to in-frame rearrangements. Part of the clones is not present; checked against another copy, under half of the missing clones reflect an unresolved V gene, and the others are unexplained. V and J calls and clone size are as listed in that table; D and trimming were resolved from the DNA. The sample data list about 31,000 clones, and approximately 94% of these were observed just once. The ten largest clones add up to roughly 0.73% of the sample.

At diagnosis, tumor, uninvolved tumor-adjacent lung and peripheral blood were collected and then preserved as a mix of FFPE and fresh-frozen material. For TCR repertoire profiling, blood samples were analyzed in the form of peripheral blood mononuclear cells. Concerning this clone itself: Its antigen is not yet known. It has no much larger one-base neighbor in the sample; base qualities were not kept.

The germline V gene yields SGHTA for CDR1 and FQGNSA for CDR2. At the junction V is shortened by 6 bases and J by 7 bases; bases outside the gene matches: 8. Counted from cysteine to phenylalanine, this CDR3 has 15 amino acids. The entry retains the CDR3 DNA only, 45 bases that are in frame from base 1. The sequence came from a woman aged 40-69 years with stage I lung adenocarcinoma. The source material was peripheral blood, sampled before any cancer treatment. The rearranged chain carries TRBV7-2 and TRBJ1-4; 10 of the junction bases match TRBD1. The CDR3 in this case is CASSFGDRGGEKLFF. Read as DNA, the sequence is TGTGCCAGCAGTTTTGGGGACAGGGGAGGTGAAAAACTGTTTTTT. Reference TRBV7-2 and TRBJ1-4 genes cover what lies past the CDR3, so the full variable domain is GAGVSQSPSNKVTEKGKDVELRCDPISGHTALYWYRQSLGQGLEFLIYFQGNSAPDKSGLPSDRFSAERTGGSVSTLTIQRTQQEDSAVYLCASSFGDRGGEKLFFGSGTQLSVL.